Presented here are 2 T cell receptor beta chains from one specimen sequenced in a study of vaccination effects on CD4 cells after COVID-19. TCRdb's table, derived via immunoSEQ multiplex PCR, lists solely in-frame clones and lacks some. The data hold some 27,000 clones, with roughly 80% observed a single time. Using viral peptide pools, the ViraFEST assay grew out antigen-specific CD4+ T cells prior to sequencing. Cultured cells yielded isolated CD4+ T cells after 10 days. Each person got two doses of an mRNA SARS-CoV-2 vaccine, BNT162b2 or mRNA-1273. No antigens are known for them. The starting material was CD4+ T cells from PBMCs cultured with HCoV-NL63 spike peptides, obtained after COVID-19 vaccination. These receptors were collected from a human donor who received a COVID-19 vaccine.

By share, this clone counts as medium-sized (0.01 to 0.1%). The V gene is TRBV7-2, the J gene TRBJ1-4; D is unresolved. V dropped 3 bases and J dropped 3 bases, with 17 bases sitting between them. The germline CDR1 and CDR2 sequences are SGHTA and FQGNSA. CDR3 size: 17 residues. DNA of the CDR3: TGTGCCAGCAGCTTCTACTCGGCCGGTTCGGCTAATGAAAAACTGTTTTTT. This encodes CASSFYSAGSANEKLFF.

This clone is medium-sized (0.01 to 0.1%) by share. The chain carries TRBV5-1 and TRBJ1-5; D gene ambiguous. The germline CDR1 and CDR2 sequences are SGHRS and YFSETQ. Trimming removed 0 bases from V and 2 bases from J, with 6 bases in between. The CDR3 runs 14 residues. The CDR3 DNA follows: TGCGCCAGCAGCTTGGACGGGGGCAATCAGCCCCAGCATTTT. It translates to CASSLDGGNQPQHF.